Following are 5 T cell receptor beta chains from one sample sequenced in a study of blood T cell repertoires in COVID-19. Profiling relied on immunoSEQ multiplex PCR, and the TCRdb table lists in-frame clones only, not all of them. The data contain about 250,000 clones, roughly four fifths of them singletons. The sequencing input was peripheral blood. Source of these receptors: a man aged 50 to 60 with active or convalescent COVID-19.

The chain carries TRBV2 and TRBJ1-5; D call uncertain. Germline CDR1 is SNHLY and CDR2 is FYNNEI. V shed 7 bases and J shed 9 bases, with 10 bases lying between them. The CDR3 covers 11 residues. The CDR3 DNA sequence: TGTGCCAGCAATCTTAACGGGCCCCAGCATTTT. Protein sequence: CASNLNGPQHF.

V gene TRBV6-5 combines with J gene TRBJ1-5, with D unclear. The V end lost 5 bases, the J end lost 9 bases, and 17 bases lay between the germline ends. Germline CDR1 reads MNHEY; CDR2 reads SVGAGI. The CDR3 covers 14 residues. The CDR3 DNA is TGTGCCAGCAGTCGTTCTCCCGAGACATCGCCCCAGCATTTT. Translation gives CASSRSPETSPQHF.

This chain connects TRBV6-6 to TRBJ2-7; D possibly corresponds to TRBD2 (5 bases). The V end was cut by 8 bases, the J end by 2 bases, with 10 bases between. The CDR3 totals 12 residues. The V gene's germline CDR1 is MNHNY and CDR2 SVGAGI (reference sequence). DNA for the CDR3: TGTGCCAGCGCGGGCCCACCCTACGAGCAGTACTTC. Encoded protein: CASAGPPYEQYF.

This clone counts as medium-sized. The chain is built from TRBV6-5 and TRBJ2-2; the D gene is possibly TRBD1 (5 bases). CDR3 length equals 13 residues. Between the trimmed V and J ends, which lost 6 bases and 4 bases, there was a span of 9 bases. Per germline, CDR1 MNHEY and CDR2 SVGAGI. The CDR3 reads CASSVDSTGELFF. The DNA for the CDR3 is TGTGCCAGCAGCGTCGACAGCACCGGGGAGCTGTTTTTT.

The chain has TRBV5-1 and TRBJ1-1, with 10 nucleotides matching TRBD1. The J segment lost 3 bases and the V segment lost 4 bases, leaving 9 bases of the junction unmatched. Germline CDR1 SGHRS, CDR2 YFSETQ. There are 16 residues in the CDR3. The CDR3 here is CASSITPGQGYTEAFF. DNA for the CDR3: TGCGCCAGCAGCATCACACCGGGACAGGGGTACACTGAAGCTTTCTTT.